This is a list of T cell receptor beta chains from one sample in a study of blood T cell repertoires in COVID-19. Sequenced by immunoSEQ multiplex PCR; TCRdb stores in-frame clones only, minus some. Among about 60,000 clones listed, 80% to 90% were seen once. The specimen sequenced was peripheral blood. Receptors originate from a human donor with active COVID-19. The donor label of this sample is uncertain. CDR3s include the opening cysteine and the closing phenylalanine or tryptophan. Fields, in order: J gene, D gene, clone size, V gene, CDR3 protein, CDR3 DNA. D genes are given only for firm matches. Only part of the rows carry a size: once, few, many, or a class if the clone is expanded.

TRBJ2-5,-,-,TRBV19,CASSIVGGVETQYF,TGTGCCAGTAGTATAGTCGGGGGAGTCGAGACCCAGTACTTC
TRBJ2-3,TRBD2,-,TRBV5-1,CASSLFGTSSADTQYF,TGCGCCAGCAGCTTGTTTGGGACTAGCTCGGCAGATACGCAGTATTTT
TRBJ1-2,-,once,TRBV4-3,CASSQDRGMERGYTF,TGCGCCAGCAGCCAAGATAGGGGGATGGAGAGAGGCTACACCTTC
TRBJ1-2,TRBD1,-,TRBV7-2,CASSLTGDRGYGYTF,TGTGCCAGCAGCTTAACCGGGGACAGGGGTTATGGCTACACCTTC
TRBJ1-1,-,-,TRBV2,CASSESTVSEAFF,TGTGCCAGCAGTGAATCGACAGTGAGTGAAGCTTTCTTT
TRBJ2-1,TRBD2,-,TRBV5-4,CASSLAQRGARNEQFF,TGTGCCAGCAGCTTGGCCCAGCGGGGAGCACGCAATGAGCAGTTCTTC
TRBJ2-7,-,-,TRBV6-2/TRBV6-3,CASSYSTGEAYEQYF,TGTGCCAGCAGTTACTCGACCGGGGAAGCCTACGAGCAGTACTTC
TRBJ2-1,-,-,TRBV2,CASSEVGPIQALENEQFF,TGTGCCAGCAGTGAAGTCGGTCCTATACAGGCCCTTGAGAATGAGCAGTTCTTC
TRBJ2-2,-,-,TRBV6-2/TRBV6-3,CASSYIGELFF,TGTGCCAGCAGTTATATCGGGGAGCTGTTTTTT
TRBJ2-1,-,-,TRBV4-3,CASSQGQYNEQFF,TGCGCCAGCAGCCAAGGACAGTACAATGAGCAGTTCTTC
TRBJ2-7,TRBD2,-,TRBV5-1,CASSLGLAGVPEQYF,TGCGCCAGCAGCTTGGGACTAGCGGGAGTACCCGAGCAGTACTTC
TRBJ1-1,TRBD1,-,TRBV29-1,CSVARGQGSGTEAFF,TGCAGCGTTGCGAGGGGACAGGGATCGGGTACTGAAGCTTTCTTT
TRBJ1-2,TRBD1,-,TRBV9,CASSVATTGVNYGYTF,TGTGCCAGCAGCGTAGCTACGACAGGGGTGAACTATGGCTACACCTTC
TRBJ2-3,-,-,TRBV9,CASTEGGTVLDTQYF,TGTGCCAGCACAGAGGGGGGGACGGTACTAGATACGCAGTATTTT
TRBJ2-2,TRBD2,-,TRBV27,CASSLTGLARNTGELFF,TGTGCCAGCAGTTTAACTGGACTAGCGCGGAACACCGGGGAGCTGTTTTTT
TRBJ2-7,TRBD2,-,TRBV5-4,CASSWGLAGGRDYEQYF,TGTGCCAGCAGCTGGGGACTAGCGGGAGGGCGGGACTACGAGCAGTACTTC
TRBJ2-3,-,-,TRBV3-1/TRBV3-2,CASSRFRGDTQYF,TGTGCCAGCAGCCGATTCAGGGGAGATACGCAGTATTTT
TRBJ1-4,-,-,TRBV2,CASSETRGPRKKLFF,TGTGCCAGCAGTGAAACAAGGGGCCCCAGGAAAAAACTGTTTTTT
TRBJ1-1,-,-,TRBV10-3,CAIMGGRLNTEAFF,TGTGCCATCATGGGGGGGAGATTGAACACTGAAGCTTTCTTT
TRBJ1-2,TRBD1,-,TRBV28,CASSLPQGAISNYGYTF,TGTGCCAGCAGTCTACCACAGGGGGCCATTTCGAACTATGGCTACACCTTC
TRBJ2-7,TRBD1,-,TRBV6-5,CASSYGTGKNEQYF,TGTGCCAGCAGTTACGGGACAGGAAAAAACGAGCAGTACTTC
TRBJ2-5,TRBD2,-,TRBV4-1,CASSQWAGARGGETQYF,TGCGCCAGCAGCCAATGGGCGGGAGCGAGGGGAGGAGAGACCCAGTACTTC
TRBJ2-1,TRBD2,few,TRBV5-4,CASSYVTGLAVNEQFF,TGTGCCAGCAGCTACGTGACCGGACTAGCGGTAAATGAGCAGTTCTTC
TRBJ2-5,TRBD1,-,TRBV5-5,CASSLGLGGSRETQYF,TGTGCCAGCAGCTTGGGGCTAGGGGGCTCCCGGGAGACCCAGTACTTC
TRBJ2-7,-,once,TRBV30,CAWSKGAYEQYF,TGTGCCTGGAGTAAGGGGGCCTACGAGCAGTACTTC
TRBJ1-5,TRBD1,-,TRBV2,CASSSDRGEYSNQPQHF,TGTGCCAGCAGCAGCGACAGGGGTGAGTATAGCAATCAGCCCCAGCATTTT
TRBJ2-1,-,-,TRBV7-9,CASSLMLANNEQFF,TGTGCCAGCAGCTTAATGCTAGCGAACAATGAGCAGTTCTTC
TRBJ2-5,TRBD2,-,TRBV7-9,CASSLTSGRFRETQYF,TGTGCCAGCAGCTTAACTAGCGGGAGATTTAGGGAGACCCAGTACTTC
TRBJ2-5,-,-,TRBV27,CASSPGPMYKETQYF,TGTGCCAGCAGCCCTGGGCCTATGTATAAAGAGACCCAGTACTTC
TRBJ2-7,TRBD1,-,TRBV20-1,CSASSTGNTYEQYF,TGCAGTGCTAGTTCGACAGGGAATACCTACGAGCAGTACTTC
TRBJ1-1,-,-,TRBV13,CASSLGQVVSGEAFF,TGTGCCAGCAGCTTAGGACAGGTAGTTAGTGGTGAAGCTTTCTTT
TRBJ2-3,TRBD2,-,TRBV7-2,CASSSSGRGFLF,TGTGCCAGCAGCTCTAGCGGGAGGGGTTTCCTATTT
TRBJ2-7,TRBD2,-,TRBV9,CASSRTSGPNEQYF,TGTGCCAGCAGCCGGACTAGCGGGCCTAACGAGCAGTACTTC
TRBJ1-1,TRBD1,-,TRBV30,CAGQGLPHTEAFF,TGTGCCGGACAGGGACTGCCACACACTGAAGCTTTCTTT
TRBJ2-5,TRBD2,-,TRBV5-1,CASSDGRLAGALPETQYF,TGCGCCAGCAGCGACGGGAGGCTAGCGGGGGCACTTCCGGAGACCCAGTACTTC
TRBJ2-7,TRBD2,-,TRBV7-2,CASSIAGTSGTSFYEQYF,TGTGCCAGCAGCATTGCCGGGACTAGCGGGACGTCATTCTACGAGCAGTACTTC